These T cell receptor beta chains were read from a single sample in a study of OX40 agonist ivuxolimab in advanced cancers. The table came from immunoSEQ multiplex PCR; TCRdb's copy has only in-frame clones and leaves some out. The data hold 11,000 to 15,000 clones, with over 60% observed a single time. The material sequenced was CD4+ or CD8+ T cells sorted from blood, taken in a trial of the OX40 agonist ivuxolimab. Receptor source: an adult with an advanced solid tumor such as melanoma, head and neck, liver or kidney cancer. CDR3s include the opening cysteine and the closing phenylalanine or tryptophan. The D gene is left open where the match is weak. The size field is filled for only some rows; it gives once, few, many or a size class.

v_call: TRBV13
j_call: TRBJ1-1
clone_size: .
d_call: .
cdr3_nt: TGTGCCAGCAGGGAAAACGCAAAACCAGGGGAGAGGACTGAAGCTTTCTTT
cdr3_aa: CASRENAKPGERTEAFF

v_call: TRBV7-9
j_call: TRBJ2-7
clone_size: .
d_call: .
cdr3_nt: TGTGCCAGCAGCTCGGGGACATTCGTACTTAACTACGAGCAGTACTTC
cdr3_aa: CASSSGTFVLNYEQYF

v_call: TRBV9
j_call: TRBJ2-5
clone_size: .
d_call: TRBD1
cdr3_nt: TGTGCCAGCAGCCCAAGGCGGACAGGGGTAGGAGAGACCCAGTACTTC
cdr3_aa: CASSPRRTGVGETQYF

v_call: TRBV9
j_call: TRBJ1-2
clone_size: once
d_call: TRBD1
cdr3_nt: TGTGCCAGCAGCGTAGAAGGCACAGGGGTATCGATGCAGGGCTACACCTTC
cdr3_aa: CASSVEGTGVSMQGYTF

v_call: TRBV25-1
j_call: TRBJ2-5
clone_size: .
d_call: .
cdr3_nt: TGTGCCAGCAGTGAATTGGAAGGACCCAAAGAGACCCAGTACTTC
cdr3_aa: CASSELEGPKETQYF

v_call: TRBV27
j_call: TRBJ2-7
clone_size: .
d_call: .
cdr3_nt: TGTGCCAGCAGCGGGGACGACTCCTACGAGCAGTACTTC
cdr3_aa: CASSGDDSYEQYF

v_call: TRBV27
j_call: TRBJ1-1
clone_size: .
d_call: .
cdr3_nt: TGTGCCAGCACCCACAATAGGCTCGATGGGGCTTTCTTT
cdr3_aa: CASTHNRLDGAFF

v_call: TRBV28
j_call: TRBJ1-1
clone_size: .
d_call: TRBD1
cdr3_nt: TGTGCCAGCAGTTCCCCGGTGCGACAGGGCGGCCGGGGCGAAGCTTTCTTT
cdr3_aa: CASSSPVRQGGRGEAFF

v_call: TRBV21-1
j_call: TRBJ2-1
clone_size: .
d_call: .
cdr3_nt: TGTGCCAGTACAATCCCGGGACTAGCGGTCTATGAGCAGTTCTTC
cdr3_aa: CASTIPGLAVYEQFF

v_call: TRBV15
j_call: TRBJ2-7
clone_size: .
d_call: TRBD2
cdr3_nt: TGTGCCACCAGCTCCCGCCCCTCCGGGAGGGCGTACGAGCAGTACTTC
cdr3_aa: CATSSRPSGRAYEQYF

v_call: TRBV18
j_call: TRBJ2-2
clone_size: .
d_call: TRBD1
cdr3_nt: TGTGCCAGCTCACCCCTGGACAGGGGTTTCACCGGGGAGCTGTTTTTT
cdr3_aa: CASSPLDRGFTGELFF

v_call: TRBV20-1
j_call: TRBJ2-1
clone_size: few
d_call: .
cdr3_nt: TGCAGTGGGGGAGACTACAATGAGCAGTTCTTC
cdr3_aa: CSGGDYNEQFF

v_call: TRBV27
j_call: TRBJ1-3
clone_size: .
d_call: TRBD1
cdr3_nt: TGTGCCAGCAGTGAATCCTCCGGGACAGGGATGAACACCATATATTTT
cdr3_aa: CASSESSGTGMNTIYF

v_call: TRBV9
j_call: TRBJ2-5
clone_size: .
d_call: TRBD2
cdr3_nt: TGTGCCAGCAGCGTAGCTCGGCGGGGGGGCCAAGAGACCCAGTACTTC
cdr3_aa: CASSVARRGGQETQYF

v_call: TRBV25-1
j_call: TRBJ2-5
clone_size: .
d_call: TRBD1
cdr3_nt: TGTGCCAGCAGTGAATTTCAGGGGGCCTGGGAGACCCAGTACTTC
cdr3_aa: CASSEFQGAWETQYF

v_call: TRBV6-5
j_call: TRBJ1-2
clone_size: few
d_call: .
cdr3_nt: TGTGCCAGCAGTGAAGACCGAAAAACAAGTGGCTACACCTTC
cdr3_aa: CASSEDRKTSGYTF

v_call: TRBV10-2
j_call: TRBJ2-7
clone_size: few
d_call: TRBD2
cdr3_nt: TGCGCCAGCAGTTTAGTGTCTTTTGGGACTAGCGGGAGGCCCCACGAGCAGTACTTC
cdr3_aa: CASSLVSFGTSGRPHEQYF

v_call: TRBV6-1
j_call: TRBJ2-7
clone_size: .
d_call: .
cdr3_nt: TGTGCCGGGCGAGGCGGGTTTTCCTACGAGCAGTACTTC
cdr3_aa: CAGRGGFSYEQYF

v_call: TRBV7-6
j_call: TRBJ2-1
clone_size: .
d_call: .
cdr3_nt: TGTGCCAGCAGCCCGGTAGAGGGGTATGAGCAGTTCTTC
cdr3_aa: CASSPVEGYEQFF

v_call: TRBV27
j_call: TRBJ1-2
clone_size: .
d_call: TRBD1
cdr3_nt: TGTGCCAGCAGAGAAGGGACAGGGGGCTATGGCTACACCTTC
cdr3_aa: CASREGTGGYGYTF

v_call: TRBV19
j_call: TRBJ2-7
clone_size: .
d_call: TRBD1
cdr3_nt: TGTGCCAGTAGTACCTCTGGCAGGGGGTACGAGCAGTACTTC
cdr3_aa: CASSTSGRGYEQYF

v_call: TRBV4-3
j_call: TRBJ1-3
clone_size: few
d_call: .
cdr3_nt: TGCGCCAGCAGCCCTCACAGGGAGGTGGCTGGAAACACCATATATTTT
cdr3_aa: CASSPHREVAGNTIYF

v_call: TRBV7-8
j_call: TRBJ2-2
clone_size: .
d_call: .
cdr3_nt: TGTGCCAGCAGCTCTTACCGGGACGGAAGAACCGGGGAGCTGTTTTTT
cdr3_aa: CASSSYRDGRTGELFF

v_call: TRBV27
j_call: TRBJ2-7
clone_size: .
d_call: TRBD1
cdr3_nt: TGTGCCAGCAGTTACCGGGACAGCTCCTACGAGCAGTACTTC
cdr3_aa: CASSYRDSSYEQYF

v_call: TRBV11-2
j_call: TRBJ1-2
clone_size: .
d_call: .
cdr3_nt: TGTGCCAGAGGAGGAGGGAACTATGGCTACACCTTC
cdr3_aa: CARGGGNYGYTF

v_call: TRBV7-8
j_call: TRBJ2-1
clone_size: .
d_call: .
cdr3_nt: TGTGCCAGCAGCTTAGCGAGGGTCGATGAGCAGTTCTTC
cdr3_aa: CASSLARVDEQFF

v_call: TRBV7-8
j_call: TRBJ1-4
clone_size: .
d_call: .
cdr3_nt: TGTGCCAGCAGCCCTTGGGTGTGGGGGGCCGAGGGACTGTTTTTT
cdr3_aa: CASSPWVWGAEGLFF

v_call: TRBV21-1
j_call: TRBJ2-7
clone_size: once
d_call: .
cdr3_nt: TGTGCCAGCAGCCACTCCGGGGTCTCCTACGAGCAGTACTTC
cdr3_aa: CASSHSGVSYEQYF

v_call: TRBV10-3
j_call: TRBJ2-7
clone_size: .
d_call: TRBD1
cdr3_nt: TGTGCCATCAGTGGGGGGACAGGTACCTTCTACGAGCAGTACTTC
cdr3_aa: CAISGGTGTFYEQYF

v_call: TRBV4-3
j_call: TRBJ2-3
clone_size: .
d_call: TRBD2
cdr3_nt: TGCGCCAGCAGCCAAGATCACGGTCTAGCGGACACAGATACGCAGTATTTT
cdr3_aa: CASSQDHGLADTDTQYF

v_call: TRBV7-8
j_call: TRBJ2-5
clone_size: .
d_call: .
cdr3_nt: TGTGCCAGCAGCTTAGGGCGGGCGGCACAAGAGACCCAGTACTTC
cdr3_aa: CASSLGRAAQETQYF

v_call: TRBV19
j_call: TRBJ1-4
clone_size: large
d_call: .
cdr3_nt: TGTGCCAGTAGTATTTTGCCCGGCAGGGTAGACCTTAATGAAAAACTGTTTTTT
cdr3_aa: CASSILPGRVDLNEKLFF

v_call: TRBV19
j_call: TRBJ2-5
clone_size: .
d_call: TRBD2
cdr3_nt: TGTGCCAGTAGCCGGAGGGGACTAGCGGCCCAGTACTTC
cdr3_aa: CASSRRGLAAQYF

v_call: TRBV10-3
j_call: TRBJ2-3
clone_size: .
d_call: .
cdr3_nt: TGTGCCATCAGTGAAGGTAGGCCACAAGATACGCAGTATTTT
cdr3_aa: CAISEGRPQDTQYF

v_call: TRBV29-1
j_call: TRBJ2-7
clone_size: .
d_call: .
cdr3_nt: TGCAGCGTTTGGACTGGAGTAGACTACGAGCAGTACTTC
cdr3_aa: CSVWTGVDYEQYF

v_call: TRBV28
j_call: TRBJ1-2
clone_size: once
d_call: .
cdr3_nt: TGTGCCAGCAGCCCCCTGGTAAAGACCGTTAACTATGGCTACACCTTC
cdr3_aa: CASSPLVKTVNYGYTF

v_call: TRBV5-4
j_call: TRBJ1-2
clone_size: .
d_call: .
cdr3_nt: TGTGCCAGCAGCTTCCAGGGTCGCTTGGATGGCTACACCTTC
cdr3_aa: CASSFQGRLDGYTF

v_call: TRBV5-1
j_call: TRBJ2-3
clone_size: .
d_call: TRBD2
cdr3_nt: TGCGCCAGCAGCTTGGACCGGGAGGGCCTGGGGAACGCGCAGTATTTT
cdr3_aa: CASSLDREGLGNAQYF

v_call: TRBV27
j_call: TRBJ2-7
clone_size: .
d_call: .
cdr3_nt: TGTGCCAGCCTTTTCTGGCCGCGGTTTTCCTACGAGCAGTACTTC
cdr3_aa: CASLFWPRFSYEQYF

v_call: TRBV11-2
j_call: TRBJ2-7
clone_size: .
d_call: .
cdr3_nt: TGTGCCAGCAGCTTAGGCAGGGACGCCTACGAGCAGTACTTC
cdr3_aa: CASSLGRDAYEQYF

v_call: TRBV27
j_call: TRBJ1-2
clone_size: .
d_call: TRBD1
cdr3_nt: TGTGCCAGCAGTTACAGGGGGCTCTACTATGGCTACACCTTC
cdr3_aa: CASSYRGLYYGYTF

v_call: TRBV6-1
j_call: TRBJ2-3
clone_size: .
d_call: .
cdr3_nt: TGTGCCAGCGAAAGGGAAATAACAGATACGCAGTATTTT
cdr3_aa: CASEREITDTQYF

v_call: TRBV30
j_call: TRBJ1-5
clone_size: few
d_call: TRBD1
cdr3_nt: TGTGCCTGGCCACAGGGGAGGAGCAATCAGCCCCAGCATTTT
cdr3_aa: CAWPQGRSNQPQHF

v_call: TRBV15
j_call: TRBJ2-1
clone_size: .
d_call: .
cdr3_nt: TGTGCCACCAGCAGGGGGGTGGGGGTGGACAATGAGCAGTTCTTC
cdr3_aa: CATSRGVGVDNEQFF

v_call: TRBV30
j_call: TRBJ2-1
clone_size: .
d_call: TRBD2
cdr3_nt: TGTGCCTGGAGTACTAGCGTGGACGTATACAATGAGCAGTTCTTC
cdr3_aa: CAWSTSVDVYNEQFF

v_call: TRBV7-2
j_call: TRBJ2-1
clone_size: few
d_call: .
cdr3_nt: TGTGCCAGCAGCTTAGTTACTATGCGGGAGCAGTTCTTC
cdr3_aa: CASSLVTMREQFF